The rows below give T cell receptor beta chains drawn from one sample of a study of T cell responses to AZD1222 COVID-19 vaccine. The method was immunoSEQ multiplex PCR; TCRdb's version includes in-frame clones alone and lacks a portion of them. The repertoire includes 160,000 or so clones, around 93% of them detected once, and 4.4% sits in the top ten. The sequencing here drew on peripheral blood, taken on day 0 of AZD1222 vaccination. These receptors originate from an adult in good health. Each CDR3 is given with its conserved first and last residue. The order of the fields is D gene, V gene, clone size, J gene, CDR3 protein, CDR3 DNA. The D gene is left open where the match is weak. A clone size is listed for some rows: how often the clone was seen (once, few, many), or a class if it is expanded.

d_gene: .; v_gene: TRBV7-3; abundance: .; j_gene: TRBJ2-1; CDR3aa: CASSVDPFNEQFF; CDR3nt: TGTGCCAGCAGCGTCGACCCATTTAATGAGCAGTTCTTC
d_gene: .; v_gene: TRBV6-1; abundance: few; j_gene: TRBJ2-7; CDR3aa: CASSERWEYF; CDR3nt: TGTGCCAGCAGTGAGCGCTGGGAGTACTTC
d_gene: .; v_gene: TRBV29-1; abundance: .; j_gene: TRBJ1-1; CDR3aa: CSVDWGARGNTEAFF; CDR3nt: TGCAGCGTTGATTGGGGGGCGCGGGGGAACACTGAAGCTTTCTTT
d_gene: .; v_gene: TRBV5-4; abundance: once; j_gene: TRBJ2-1; CDR3aa: CASSLGLVRFF; CDR3nt: TGTGCCAGCAGCTTGGGTCTAGTGCGGTTCTTC
d_gene: TRBD1; v_gene: TRBV9; abundance: .; j_gene: TRBJ1-1; CDR3aa: CASSPRQGANTEAFF; CDR3nt: TGTGCCAGCAGCCCCAGACAGGGGGCGAACACTGAAGCTTTCTTT
d_gene: .; v_gene: TRBV10-2; abundance: .; j_gene: TRBJ2-2; CDR3aa: CASRGPANTGELFF; CDR3nt: TGCGCCAGCAGGGGACCGGCGAACACCGGGGAGCTGTTTTTT
d_gene: TRBD1; v_gene: TRBV24-1; abundance: .; j_gene: TRBJ1-2; CDR3aa: CATSQGGLYGYTF; CDR3nt: TGTGCCACCAGTCAAGGGGGCCTCTATGGCTACACCTTC
d_gene: .; v_gene: TRBV5-4; abundance: .; j_gene: TRBJ2-3; CDR3aa: CASASRAQGDTQYF; CDR3nt: TGTGCCAGCGCGTCCCGGGCCCAAGGGGATACGCAGTATTTT
d_gene: .; v_gene: TRBV7-9; abundance: once; j_gene: TRBJ1-1; CDR3aa: CASSLEGGLEAFF; CDR3nt: TGTGCCAGCAGCTTAGAAGGCGGACTCGAAGCTTTCTTT
d_gene: TRBD1; v_gene: TRBV2; abundance: .; j_gene: TRBJ2-7; CDR3aa: CASSLLTGTGVGEQYF; CDR3nt: TGTGCCAGCAGTCTTTTAACCGGGACAGGGGTAGGAGAGCAGTACTTC
d_gene: .; v_gene: TRBV2; abundance: few; j_gene: TRBJ1-1; CDR3aa: CASRRNTEAFF; CDR3nt: TGTGCCAGCAGAAGGAACACTGAAGCTTTCTTT
d_gene: .; v_gene: TRBV5-1; abundance: .; j_gene: TRBJ2-1; CDR3aa: CASAPVLADNEQFF; CDR3nt: TGCGCCAGCGCTCCTGTCCTAGCAGACAATGAGCAGTTCTTC
d_gene: TRBD2; v_gene: TRBV2; abundance: .; j_gene: TRBJ2-1; CDR3aa: CASKAGVGANEQFF; CDR3nt: TGTGCCAGCAAGGCGGGAGTCGGAGCAAATGAGCAGTTCTTC
d_gene: .; v_gene: TRBV19; abundance: .; j_gene: TRBJ2-2; CDR3aa: CASSFLQGATGELFF; CDR3nt: TGTGCCAGTAGTTTTCTACAGGGAGCCACCGGGGAGCTGTTTTTT
d_gene: .; v_gene: TRBV6-4; abundance: .; j_gene: TRBJ2-2; CDR3aa: CASRPESTGELFF; CDR3nt: TGTGCCAGCAGGCCAGAATCCACCGGGGAGCTGTTTTTT
d_gene: .; v_gene: TRBV10-3; abundance: .; j_gene: TRBJ2-7; CDR3aa: CAISAPTYEQYF; CDR3nt: TGTGCCATCAGTGCCCCTACCTACGAGCAGTACTTC
d_gene: .; v_gene: TRBV15; abundance: .; j_gene: TRBJ2-3; CDR3aa: CATSRAQETSTDTQYF; CDR3nt: TGTGCCACCAGCAGAGCACAGGAAACTAGCACAGATACGCAGTATTTT
d_gene: .; v_gene: TRBV9; abundance: .; j_gene: TRBJ1-1; CDR3aa: CASSKREGGGTEAFF; CDR3nt: TGTGCCAGCAGCAAAAGGGAGGGGGGCGGAACTGAAGCTTTCTTT
d_gene: TRBD1; v_gene: TRBV6-5; abundance: .; j_gene: TRBJ1-5; CDR3aa: CASRTGGNQPQHF; CDR3nt: TGTGCCAGCAGAACAGGGGGGAATCAGCCCCAGCATTTT
d_gene: .; v_gene: TRBV30; abundance: .; j_gene: TRBJ1-6; CDR3aa: CAPPERRHSPLHF; CDR3nt: TGTGCACCCCCGGAGAGAAGGCATTCACCCCTCCACTTT
d_gene: .; v_gene: TRBV19; abundance: .; j_gene: TRBJ1-2; CDR3aa: CASSIEANYGYTF; CDR3nt: TGTGCCAGTAGTATAGAAGCTAACTATGGCTACACCTTC
d_gene: .; v_gene: TRBV9; abundance: .; j_gene: TRBJ2-1; CDR3aa: CASSELGVGPEFF; CDR3nt: TGTGCCAGCAGCGAACTCGGGGTCGGGCCTGAGTTCTTC
d_gene: TRBD1; v_gene: TRBV28; abundance: .; j_gene: TRBJ1-2; CDR3aa: CANEDRDYGYTF; CDR3nt: TGTGCCAATGAGGACAGGGACTATGGCTACACCTTC
d_gene: .; v_gene: TRBV15; abundance: once; j_gene: TRBJ2-1; CDR3aa: CATSRDTGAEQFF; CDR3nt: TGTGCCACCAGCAGAGATACGGGTGCTGAGCAGTTCTTC
d_gene: .; v_gene: TRBV5-1; abundance: .; j_gene: TRBJ1-1; CDR3aa: CASRSGDLDTEAFF; CDR3nt: TGCGCCAGCAGATCAGGGGACCTGGACACTGAAGCTTTCTTT
d_gene: .; v_gene: TRBV27; abundance: .; j_gene: TRBJ2-1; CDR3aa: CASSLSGLAGNEQFF; CDR3nt: TGTGCCAGCAGTTTATCGGGCCTAGCCGGCAATGAGCAGTTCTTC
d_gene: TRBD2; v_gene: TRBV28; abundance: .; j_gene: TRBJ2-7; CDR3aa: CASSPGTRGNEQYF; CDR3nt: TGTGCCAGCAGCCCCGGGACTAGAGGGAACGAGCAGTACTTC
d_gene: TRBD1; v_gene: TRBV24-1; abundance: .; j_gene: TRBJ1-5; CDR3aa: CATSATRGPNQPQHF; CDR3nt: TGTGCCACCAGTGCTACCAGGGGGCCTAATCAGCCCCAGCATTTT
d_gene: .; v_gene: TRBV7-8; abundance: .; j_gene: TRBJ1-5; CDR3aa: CASSFGMVGPEAQHF; CDR3nt: TGTGCCAGCAGCTTCGGAATGGTGGGTCCGGAGGCCCAGCATTTT
d_gene: .; v_gene: TRBV10-1; abundance: .; j_gene: TRBJ1-4; CDR3aa: CASSRAGGEKLFF; CDR3nt: TGCGCCAGCAGCCGGGCCGGAGGTGAAAAACTGTTTTTT
d_gene: .; v_gene: TRBV10-2; abundance: .; j_gene: TRBJ1-1; CDR3aa: CASSESARRVNTEAFF; CDR3nt: TGCGCCAGCAGTGAGTCGGCCAGGAGGGTGAACACTGAAGCTTTCTTT
d_gene: .; v_gene: TRBV20-1; abundance: .; j_gene: TRBJ2-7; CDR3aa: CSASQNEQYF; CDR3nt: TGCAGTGCTAGCCAAAACGAGCAGTACTTC
d_gene: TRBD1; v_gene: TRBV4-1; abundance: few; j_gene: TRBJ2-7; CDR3aa: CASSQASGRDRGRYEQYF; CDR3nt: TGCGCCAGCAGCCAAGCCTCAGGCCGGGACAGGGGGAGGTACGAGCAGTACTTC
d_gene: TRBD2; v_gene: TRBV18; abundance: .; j_gene: TRBJ2-7; CDR3aa: CASSSSSGYSYEQYF; CDR3nt: TGTGCCAGCTCATCTTCTAGCGGGTACTCCTACGAGCAGTACTTC
d_gene: TRBD1; v_gene: TRBV10-3; abundance: .; j_gene: TRBJ1-1; CDR3aa: CAIRATGDMNTEAFF; CDR3nt: TGTGCCATCAGGGCGACAGGGGATATGAACACTGAAGCTTTCTTT
d_gene: .; v_gene: TRBV7-2; abundance: .; j_gene: TRBJ2-7; CDR3aa: CASSYGLESEQYF; CDR3nt: TGTGCCAGCAGCTACGGGCTAGAAAGCGAGCAGTACTTC
d_gene: .; v_gene: TRBV6-5; abundance: .; j_gene: TRBJ1-6; CDR3aa: CASSETWNSPLHF; CDR3nt: TGTGCCAGCTCGGAGACGTGGAATTCACCCCTCCACTTT
d_gene: .; v_gene: TRBV6-1; abundance: few; j_gene: TRBJ1-1; CDR3aa: CASSDRVTEAFF; CDR3nt: TGTGCCAGCAGTGACAGGGTCACTGAAGCTTTCTTT
d_gene: .; v_gene: TRBV3-1/TRBV3-2; abundance: .; j_gene: TRBJ2-7; CDR3aa: CASSQVPDYEQYF; CDR3nt: TGTGCCAGCAGCCAAGTTCCCGACTACGAGCAGTACTTC
d_gene: .; v_gene: TRBV30; abundance: .; j_gene: TRBJ1-2; CDR3aa: CAWSVQTSYGYTF; CDR3nt: TGTGCCTGGAGTGTACAGACGTCATATGGCTACACCTTC
d_gene: .; v_gene: TRBV19; abundance: once; j_gene: TRBJ2-5; CDR3aa: CASSIRGQETQYF; CDR3nt: TGTGCCAGTAGTATAAGGGGGCAAGAGACCCAGTACTTC
d_gene: .; v_gene: TRBV4-3; abundance: .; j_gene: TRBJ2-6; CDR3aa: CASSQGPGSGANVLTF; CDR3nt: TGCGCCAGCAGCCAAGGGCCGGGGTCTGGGGCCAACGTCCTGACTTTC
d_gene: .; v_gene: TRBV2; abundance: once; j_gene: TRBJ2-1; CDR3aa: CASRGGLEEQFF; CDR3nt: TGTGCCAGCAGGGGGGGACTGGAAGAGCAGTTCTTC
d_gene: .; v_gene: TRBV10-3; abundance: .; j_gene: TRBJ2-7; CDR3aa: CATMGDRFYEQYF; CDR3nt: TGTGCCACCATGGGTGACAGGTTCTACGAGCAGTACTTC
d_gene: .; v_gene: TRBV15; abundance: .; j_gene: TRBJ1-5; CDR3aa: CATSSLQGHQPQHF; CDR3nt: TGTGCCACCAGCAGTCTTCAGGGGCATCAGCCCCAGCATTTT
d_gene: .; v_gene: TRBV29-1; abundance: .; j_gene: TRBJ1-2; CDR3aa: CSVAGGWGYTF; CDR3nt: TGCAGCGTTGCCGGGGGCTGGGGCTACACCTTC
d_gene: .; v_gene: TRBV7-6; abundance: .; j_gene: TRBJ1-6; CDR3aa: CASSLGGRDHNSPLHF; CDR3nt: TGTGCCAGCAGCTTAGGTGGCCGGGACCACAATTCACCCCTCCACTTT